These T cell receptor beta chains were read from a single sample in a study of OX40 agonist ivuxolimab in advanced cancers. Profiled with immunoSEQ multiplex PCR; TCRdb holds only in-frame clones, not every one. Among tens of thousands of clones, approximately 89% were seen once, and the ten largest hold approximately 20%. Sequenced material: CD4+ or CD8+ T cells sorted from blood, taken in a trial of the OX40 agonist ivuxolimab. Receptors originate from an adult with an advanced solid tumor such as melanoma, head and neck, liver or kidney cancer. CDR3s include the opening cysteine and the closing phenylalanine or tryptophan. The order of the fields is D gene, clone size, J gene, V gene, CDR3 protein, CDR3 DNA. A D gene is named only where the DNA matches it firmly. Part of the rows lack a size; the others show once, few, many or a class for expanded clones.

D: TRBD1; size: .; J: TRBJ1-2; V: TRBV5-4; CDR3: CASSQDRGDYGYTF; DNA: TGTGCCAGCAGCCAGGACAGGGGGGACTATGGCTACACCTTC
D: .; size: .; J: TRBJ1-5; V: TRBV4-1; CDR3: CASSQGSPTQPQHF; DNA: TGCGCCAGCAGCCAGGGCTCCCCAACTCAGCCCCAGCATTTT
D: TRBD1; size: few; J: TRBJ2-1; V: TRBV11-3; CDR3: CASSASGTGNEQFF; DNA: TGTGCCAGCAGCGCCTCCGGGACAGGCAATGAGCAGTTCTTC
D: .; size: .; J: TRBJ2-7; V: TRBV6-5; CDR3: CASSINSGLDEQYF; DNA: TGTGCCAGCAGTATAAACAGCGGCTTGGACGAGCAGTACTTC
D: .; size: .; J: TRBJ2-1; V: TRBV4-2; CDR3: CASSQVADEQFF; DNA: TGTGCCAGCAGCCAAGTTGCGGATGAGCAGTTCTTC
D: TRBD1; size: once; J: TRBJ2-7; V: TRBV28; CDR3: CASRPGTESYEQYF; DNA: TGTGCCAGCAGACCTGGGACAGAATCCTACGAGCAGTACTTC
D: .; size: .; J: TRBJ1-2; V: TRBV27; CDR3: CASSSEGEIVTF; DNA: TGTGCCAGCAGTTCTGAGGGGGAAATAGTCACCTTC
D: .; size: once; J: TRBJ2-7; V: TRBV27; CDR3: CASSLAGSYEQYF; DNA: TGTGCCAGCAGTTTAGCAGGGAGCTACGAGCAGTACTTC
D: .; size: .; J: TRBJ2-1; V: TRBV10-1; CDR3: CASSDAPLVGQFF; DNA: TGCGCCAGCAGTGATGCCCCCCTCGTAGGGCAGTTCTTC
D: .; size: .; J: TRBJ1-1; V: TRBV7-9; CDR3: CASSSGLEAFF; DNA: TGTGCCAGCAGCTCGGGCCTTGAAGCTTTCTTT
D: .; size: .; J: TRBJ1-2; V: TRBV9; CDR3: CASSVVGGGEGYTF; DNA: TGTGCCAGCAGCGTAGTTGGCGGGGGCGAGGGCTACACCTTC
D: .; size: .; J: TRBJ2-5; V: TRBV27; CDR3: CASSSLGAGETQYF; DNA: TGTGCCAGCAGTTCTTTGGGGGCCGGAGAGACCCAGTACTTC
D: .; size: .; J: TRBJ2-2; V: TRBV11-1; CDR3: CASSLSSIAGELFF; DNA: TGTGCCAGCAGCTTAAGTTCTATCGCCGGGGAGCTGTTTTTT
D: .; size: .; J: TRBJ1-3; V: TRBV4-3; CDR3: CASSQDGGWGSTIYF; DNA: TGCGCCAGCAGCCAAGACGGCGGCTGGGGAAGCACCATATATTTT
D: .; size: .; J: TRBJ2-1; V: TRBV14; CDR3: CASSQATSSYNEQFF; DNA: TGTGCCAGCAGCCAAGCGACTAGCTCCTACAATGAGCAGTTCTTC
D: TRBD2; size: once; J: TRBJ2-3; V: TRBV6-4; CDR3: CASSFTSGSTDTQYF; DNA: TGTGCCAGCAGTTTTACTAGCGGGAGCACAGATACGCAGTATTTT
D: TRBD1; size: .; J: TRBJ2-7; V: TRBV6-1; CDR3: CASSAPGQSYEQYF; DNA: TGTGCCAGCAGTGCCCCGGGACAGTCCTACGAGCAGTACTTC
D: .; size: .; J: TRBJ1-1; V: TRBV28; CDR3: CASSSGNTEAFF; DNA: TGTGCCAGCAGTTCGGGGAACACTGAAGCTTTCTTT
D: .; size: .; J: TRBJ1-1; V: TRBV6-1; CDR3: CASSDYTFTEGLPGTEAFF; DNA: TGTGCCAGCAGTGACTATACCTTCACCGAGGGTCTCCCTGGGACTGAAGCTTTCTTT
D: .; size: .; J: TRBJ2-1; V: TRBV15; CDR3: CATSRGGALYNEQFF; DNA: TGTGCCACCAGCAGAGGAGGGGCCCTCTACAATGAGCAGTTCTTC
D: .; size: .; J: TRBJ2-7; V: TRBV27; CDR3: CASSPVATYEQYF; DNA: TGTGCCAGCAGTCCGGTGGCAACCTACGAGCAGTACTTC
D: TRBD1; size: .; J: TRBJ2-7; V: TRBV7-2; CDR3: CASSSGQGAGIYEQYF; DNA: TGTGCCAGCAGCTCAGGACAGGGGGCCGGCATCTACGAGCAGTACTTC
D: TRBD2; size: .; J: TRBJ2-7; V: TRBV7-7; CDR3: CASSDRERDHNYEQYF; DNA: TGTGCTAGCAGCGATAGGGAGCGGGACCATAACTACGAGCAGTACTTC
D: .; size: .; J: TRBJ2-5; V: TRBV9; CDR3: CASSVGSGQETQYF; DNA: TGTGCCAGCAGCGTAGGTTCAGGGCAAGAGACCCAGTACTTC
D: .; size: .; J: TRBJ2-5; V: TRBV4-1; CDR3: CASSQGPGHQETQYF; DNA: TGCGCCAGCAGCCAAGGGCCAGGGCACCAAGAGACCCAGTACTTC
D: TRBD1; size: once; J: TRBJ2-7; V: TRBV7-9; CDR3: CASSPRGQGPYEQYF; DNA: TGTGCCAGCAGCCCAAGGGGACAGGGGCCCTACGAGCAGTACTTC
D: .; size: .; J: TRBJ2-2; V: TRBV6-5; CDR3: CASAGHGELFF; DNA: TGTGCCAGCGCGGGGCACGGGGAGCTGTTTTTT
D: .; size: .; J: TRBJ2-2; V: TRBV7-9; CDR3: CASSPLPGAGELFF; DNA: TGTGCCAGCAGCCCCCTACCCGGGGCCGGGGAGCTGTTTTTT
D: .; size: .; J: TRBJ1-2; V: TRBV27; CDR3: CASSQGGGYTF; DNA: TGTGCCAGCAGTCAGGGTGGTGGCTACACCTTC
D: TRBD2; size: .; J: TRBJ2-1; V: TRBV15; CDR3: CATSRGTSGRAEQFF; DNA: TGTGCCACCAGCAGAGGGACTAGCGGGAGGGCCGAGCAGTTCTTC
D: .; size: .; J: TRBJ2-1; V: TRBV19; CDR3: CASTLGGNEQFF; DNA: TGTGCCAGTACCCTCGGGGGCAATGAGCAGTTCTTC
D: .; size: .; J: TRBJ2-6; V: TRBV27; CDR3: CASSSLDSDSGANVLTF; DNA: TGTGCCAGCAGTTCTCTGGACAGCGACTCTGGGGCCAACGTCCTGACTTTC
D: TRBD1; size: .; J: TRBJ1-3; V: TRBV9; CDR3: CASSAGQGAGNTIYF; DNA: TGTGCCAGCAGCGCCGGACAGGGTGCAGGAAACACCATATATTTT
D: .; size: .; J: TRBJ2-7; V: TRBV27; CDR3: CASSLLGEQYF; DNA: TGTGCCAGCAGTTTATTGGGCGAGCAGTACTTC
D: TRBD2; size: .; J: TRBJ2-1; V: TRBV5-4; CDR3: CASSALAGGYNEQFF; DNA: TGTGCCAGCAGCGCGCTAGCGGGGGGCTACAATGAGCAGTTCTTC
D: TRBD1; size: .; J: TRBJ2-1; V: TRBV16; CDR3: CASSQGQALNEQFF; DNA: TGTGCCAGCAGCCAAGGACAGGCCCTAAATGAGCAGTTCTTC
D: .; size: .; J: TRBJ1-4; V: TRBV28; CDR3: CASSFQAARKLFF; DNA: TGTGCCAGCAGTTTTCAGGCGGCAAGAAAACTGTTTTTT
D: TRBD1; size: .; J: TRBJ2-1; V: TRBV13; CDR3: CASSPTQGTRSEQFF; DNA: TGTGCCAGCAGTCCGACACAGGGGACGCGTTCTGAGCAGTTCTTC
D: .; size: few; J: TRBJ2-5; V: TRBV30; CDR3: CAWSVGGREVETQYF; DNA: TGTGCCTGGAGTGTAGGAGGGAGAGAGGTAGAGACCCAGTACTTC
D: .; size: once; J: TRBJ2-1; V: TRBV7-9; CDR3: CASSASGSSYNEQFF; DNA: TGTGCCAGCAGTGCCTCGGGAAGCTCCTACAATGAGCAGTTCTTC
D: .; size: .; J: TRBJ2-7; V: TRBV5-5; CDR3: CASSLERGSYEQYF; DNA: TGTGCCAGCAGCTTGGAAAGGGGCTCCTACGAGCAGTACTTC
D: .; size: .; J: TRBJ2-7; V: TRBV14; CDR3: CASSQDEGGISSYEQYF; DNA: TGTGCCAGCAGCCAAGATGAGGGCGGAATCAGCTCCTACGAGCAGTACTTC